This TCR beta chain comes out of a study of cytomegalovirus exposure and HLA in healthy donors. The repertoire was sequenced with immunoSEQ multiplex PCR; TCRdb's copy has only in-frame clones and lacks some. The sample shows 75,000 to 90,000 clones, roughly 94% of them seen only once. Trimming at V came to 5 bases and at J to 6 bases, leaving 14 bases not matched to a gene. The germline CDR1 and CDR2 sequences are SGHTA and FQGNSA. There are 18 residues in the CDR3. Sequencing was carried out using PBMCs. This chain uses TRBV7-2 with TRBJ2-3, with 13 bases fitting TRBD2. This TCR was recovered from a woman between 18 and 29 years old in good health and CMV-seronegative. The CDR3 sequence is CASSPKGLAGLRLDTQYF. For the CDR3, the DNA is TGTGCCAGCAGCCCGAAGGGACTAGCGGGGCTCCGCCTGGATACGCAGTATTTT.